The rows below give T cell receptor beta chains drawn from one sample of a study of shared clonotypes between healthy human individuals. Produced via immunoSEQ multiplex PCR; TCRdb's table is partial and in-frame only. The sample shows about 870,000 clones, about 92% of them seen only once. The specimen was naive CD8+ T cells sorted from blood. These receptors came from a man aged 30-40 years in good health. CDR3s include the opening cysteine and the closing phenylalanine or tryptophan. D genes are given only for firm matches. The size entry is marked missing in some rows and otherwise reads once, few, many or a size class.

size	V	J	D	CDR3	DNA
-	TRBV11-2	TRBJ2-7	-	CASSLASAVDEQYF	TGTGCCAGCAGCTTAGCATCTGCAGTTGACGAGCAGTACTTC
-	TRBV5-4	TRBJ2-5	-	CASSALDDQETQYF	TGTGCCAGCAGCGCACTGGACGACCAAGAGACCCAGTACTTC
-	TRBV29-1	TRBJ2-3	TRBD2	CSGVLAGGPPDTQYF	TGCAGCGGTGTACTAGCGGGAGGGCCTCCAGATACGCAGTATTTT
-	TRBV27	TRBJ2-1	TRBD2	CASSLSGTSYNEQFF	TGTGCCAGCAGTTTGAGCGGGACCTCCTACAATGAGCAGTTCTTC
-	TRBV7-9	TRBJ2-2	TRBD2	CASSSSGSLSTGELFF	TGTGCCAGCAGCTCTAGCGGGAGTTTGAGCACCGGGGAGCTGTTTTTT
-	TRBV5-1	TRBJ2-7	TRBD1	CASSSGQGADEQYF	TGCGCCAGCAGCTCGGGACAGGGGGCTGACGAGCAGTACTTC
-	TRBV27	TRBJ2-7	-	CASSLNPSYEQYF	TGTGCCAGCAGTTTAAACCCCTCCTACGAGCAGTACTTC
once	TRBV6-6	TRBJ1-1	-	CASSYSTLEAFF	TGTGCCAGCAGTTACTCGACTCTTGAAGCTTTCTTT
-	TRBV5-1	TRBJ2-7	-	CASSPLRGESSYEQYF	TGCGCCAGCAGCCCCTTGAGGGGAGAATCTTCCTACGAGCAGTACTTC
-	TRBV13	TRBJ2-2	-	CASSLGLGAANTGELFF	TGTGCCAGCAGCTTAGGCCTTGGGGCCGCGAACACCGGGGAGCTGTTTTTT
-	TRBV4-1	TRBJ1-5	-	CASSQDTARPQHF	TGCGCCAGCAGCCAAGATACGGCGCGGCCCCAGCATTTT
-	TRBV7-6	TRBJ2-1	-	CASSLDTFYNEQFF	TGTGCCAGCAGCTTAGATACGTTTTACAATGAGCAGTTCTTC
-	TRBV19	TRBJ2-2	-	CASSAATGELFF	TGTGCCAGTAGTGCAGCCACCGGGGAGCTGTTTTTT
-	TRBV7-3	TRBJ2-3	-	CASSSTGTDTQYF	TGTGCCAGCAGCTCGACAGGCACAGATACGCAGTATTTT
-	TRBV28	TRBJ1-4	-	CASSLYTTSGEKLFF	TGTGCCAGCAGTTTATACACCACCTCCGGGGAAAAACTGTTTTTT
-	TRBV5-1	TRBJ2-1	TRBD2	CASSTGLAGFLSSYNEQFF	TGCGCCAGCAGTACGGGACTAGCGGGGTTCTTAAGCTCCTACAATGAGCAGTTCTTC
-	TRBV5-6	TRBJ2-2	-	CASSRTTTGELFF	TGTGCCAGCAGCCGGACTACCACCGGGGAGCTGTTTTTT
-	TRBV19	TRBJ2-2	-	CASSYVGANTGELFF	TGTGCCAGTAGCTACGTCGGCGCGAACACCGGGGAGCTGTTTTTT
once	TRBV6-4	TRBJ2-2	TRBD2	CASSAQLAGVMNTGELFF	TGTGCCAGCAGTGCACAACTAGCGGGAGTGATGAACACCGGGGAGCTGTTTTTT
-	TRBV9	TRBJ2-1	TRBD2	CASSPWTSPSNNEQFF	TGTGCCAGCAGCCCTTGGACTAGCCCGAGTAACAATGAGCAGTTCTTC
-	TRBV6-6	TRBJ2-7	TRBD1	CASAITGAYEQYF	TGTGCCAGCGCGATCACAGGGGCCTACGAGCAGTACTTC
-	TRBV7-6	TRBJ2-1	-	CASSQPQGLSYNEQFF	TGTGCCAGCAGTCAACCTCAGGGGCTATCCTACAATGAGCAGTTCTTC
-	TRBV19	TRBJ2-2	TRBD1	CASREPGTGSTGELFF	TGTGCCAGTAGGGAACCAGGGACAGGCAGCACCGGGGAGCTGTTTTTT
-	TRBV21-1	TRBJ2-2	-	CASSNFRVPGELFF	TGTGCCAGCAGCAATTTCAGGGTACCCGGGGAGCTGTTTTTT
once	TRBV5-1	TRBJ2-7	TRBD2	CASSWTSGHSYEQYF	TGCGCCAGCAGCTGGACTAGCGGCCACTCCTACGAGCAGTACTTC
-	TRBV5-8	TRBJ2-5	TRBD1	CASRSYPGQGQQETQYF	TGTGCCAGCAGATCTTACCCGGGACAGGGGCAACAAGAGACCCAGTACTTC
once	TRBV28	TRBJ2-1	TRBD1	CASSSGQVYNEQFF	TGTGCCAGCAGCTCAGGACAGGTTTACAATGAGCAGTTCTTC
-	TRBV10-2	TRBJ2-1	TRBD2	CASSGGGSGRWGNEQFF	TGCGCCAGCAGTGGTGGGGGGAGCGGGAGATGGGGGAATGAGCAGTTCTTC
few	TRBV10-3	TRBJ2-7	-	CAISDIHEQYF	TGTGCCATCAGCGATATTCACGAGCAGTACTTC
-	TRBV28	TRBJ1-2	TRBD1	CASSLWGQGNYGYTF	TGTGCCAGCAGTTTATGGGGACAGGGGAACTATGGCTACACCTTC
-	TRBV15	TRBJ2-3	TRBD1	CATSTGQGNPTDTQYF	TGTGCCACCAGCACGGGACAGGGAAACCCGACAGATACGCAGTATTTT